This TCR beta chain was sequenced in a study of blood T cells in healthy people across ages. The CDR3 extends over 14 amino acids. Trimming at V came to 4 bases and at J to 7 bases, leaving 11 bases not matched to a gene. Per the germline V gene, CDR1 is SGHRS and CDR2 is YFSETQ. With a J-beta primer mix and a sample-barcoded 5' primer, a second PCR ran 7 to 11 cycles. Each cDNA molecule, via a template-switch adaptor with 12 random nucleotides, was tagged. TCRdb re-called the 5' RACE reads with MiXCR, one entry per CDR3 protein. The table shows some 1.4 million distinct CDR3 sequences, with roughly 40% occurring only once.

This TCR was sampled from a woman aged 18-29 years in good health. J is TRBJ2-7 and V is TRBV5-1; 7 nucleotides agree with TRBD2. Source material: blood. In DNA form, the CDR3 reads TGCGCCAGCAGCCCGGCAAACGGGGGGAATGAGCAGTACTTC. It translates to CASSPANGGNEQYF.